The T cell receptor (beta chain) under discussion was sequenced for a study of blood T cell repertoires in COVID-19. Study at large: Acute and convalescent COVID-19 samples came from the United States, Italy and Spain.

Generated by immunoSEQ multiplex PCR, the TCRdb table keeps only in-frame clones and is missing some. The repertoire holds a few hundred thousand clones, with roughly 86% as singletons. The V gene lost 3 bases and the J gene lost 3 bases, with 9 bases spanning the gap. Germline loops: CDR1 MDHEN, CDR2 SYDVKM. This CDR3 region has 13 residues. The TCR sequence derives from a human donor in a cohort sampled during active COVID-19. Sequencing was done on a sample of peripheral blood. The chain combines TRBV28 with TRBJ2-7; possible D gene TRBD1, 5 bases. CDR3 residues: CASSLPQGYEQYF. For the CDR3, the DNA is TGTGCCAGCAGTTTGCCTCAGGGCTACGAGCAGTACTTC.